The clone carrying this T cell receptor (beta chain) came up a few times. The length of the CDR3 is 16 residues. Germline V gene data show CDR1 as SGHTA and CDR2 as FQGTGA. Trimming took off 4 bases at V and 6 bases at J, with 19 bases between the two ends. The record originates from a study of beta chain features in type 1 diabetes. For the study at large: All samples together contributed 100 million to 120 million sorted cells for examination.

The isolated RNA, all of it, was reverse transcribed, so expressed TCRB transcripts were what got sequenced. Clones were read by immunoSEQ multiplex PCR, and TCRdb kept only the in-frame ones, dropping some. The top ten clones hold approximately 2% of a sample with roughly 150,000 clones, over 8.5% of them seen once. The sample taken for sequencing was central memory CD4+ T cells from blood. The clonotype was recovered from a young man in good health. The chain is built from TRBV7-3 and TRBJ2-1; D tentatively reads TRBD1 or TRBD2 (5 bases each). Written as DNA, the CDR3 is TGTGCCAGCAGCTCACAATGGACGGGGACCGTCAATGAGCAGTTCTTC. Amino acid sequence: CASSSQWTGTVNEQFF.